The next 28 T cell receptor beta chains were all read from a single sample in a study of Ad26.COV2.S vaccination and SARS-CoV-2 variants. Here immunoSEQ multiplex PCR was the method, and the copy in TCRdb shows in-frame clones only, minus some. Here the sample spans around 420,000 clones, 88% being singletons. This sample's treatment: roughly 20 received Ad26.COV2.S at low or high dose, single or two shots; about 5 received placebo; per-sample allocation not given. All samples were drawn on day 63, counting from the first vaccine or placebo injection. The specimen was peripheral blood, collected in a trial of Ad26.COV2.S vaccine versus placebo. The source of these receptors is a person aged 18 to 65 who received the Ad26.COV2.S COVID-19 vaccine or a placebo.

The CDR3 protein is CAISASGGQNNEQFF. CDR3 DNA: TGTGCCATCAGTGCCAGCGGGGGCCAGAACAATGAGCAGTTCTTC. V and J are TRBV10-3 and TRBJ2-1, with 8 bases lining up with TRBD2. The V gene end was trimmed by 4 bases and the J gene end by 5 bases; junction bases not matched to a gene: 7. The CDR3 is made up of 15 amino acids. Germline V gives CDR1 ENHRY, CDR2 SYGVKD.

The V call is TRBV19, the J call TRBJ2-2; no definite D call. V was clipped by 6 bases and J by 3 bases, with 11 bases between them. The germline gives CDR1 LNHDA, CDR2 SQIVND (reference sequence). The CDR3 runs 14 residues. CDR3 protein: CASSPSWDTGELFF. The CDR3 bases are TGTGCCAGTAGCCCCTCCTGGGACACCGGGGAGCTGTTTTTT.

The sample holds many counts of this clone. The CDR3 DNA follows: TGTGCCAGCAGCTTAGCCGGGACAGGGCCCTACGAGCAGTACTTC. Protein sequence: CASSLAGTGPYEQYF. The V call is TRBV7-2, the J call TRBJ2-7, with 9 bases matching TRBD1. This CDR3 comprises 15 residues. V dropped 0 bases and J dropped 2; count of bases not matched to a gene: 2. From germline, CDR1 is SGHTA and CDR2 FQGNSA.

The chain has TRBV4-1 and TRBJ2-1; 10 positions match TRBD1. CDR1 MGHRA and CDR2 YSYEKL come from the germline V gene. This CDR3 region has 13 residues. V lost 6 bases and J lost 9; bases outside the gene matches: 5. The CDR3 DNA follows: TGCGCCAGCAGGCAGACAGGGGGCGGTGAGCAGTTCTTC. Protein product: CASRQTGGGEQFF.

V is TRBV7-9 and J is TRBJ2-7, with D perhaps TRBD1 (5 bases). The CDR3 totals 13 residues. Germline CDR1 is SEHNR and CDR2 is FQNEAQ (reference sequence). V dropped 5 bases and J dropped 3 bases, with 11 bases sitting between them. The CDR3 DNA reads as TGTGCCAGCAGCCGGCCAGGGTACTACGAGCAGTACTTC. This translates into CASSRPGYYEQYF.

The chain recombines TRBV19 with TRBJ2-3; TRBD2 is a possible D gene (5 bases). The germline V and J ends were trimmed by 1 base and 6 bases, with 8 bases remaining between them. The CDR3 loop spans 13 amino acids. The germline CDR1 and CDR2 sequences are LNHDA and SQIVND (reference sequence). The CDR3 DNA sequence: TGTGCCAGTAGTATAGTGGCTAGCGATACGCAGTATTTT. Its translation: CASSIVASDTQYF.

This chain links TRBV6-5 with TRBJ1-5, with D possibly being TRBD1 (6 bases). Germline CDR1 MNHEY, CDR2 SVGAGI. The CDR3 runs 14 residues. V lost 7 bases and J lost 5, with 15 bases in between. CDR3 sequence: CASITGPRDQPQHF. The CDR3 DNA reads as TGTGCCAGCATTACAGGGCCCCGAGATCAGCCCCAGCATTTT.

The rearrangement links TRBV18 to TRBJ1-5; 7 bases are shared with TRBD1. The CDR3 has 14 residues. V shed 1 base and J 7 bases; nucleotides not matched to a gene: 4. Germline CDR1 reads KGHSH; CDR2 reads LQKENI. DNA for the CDR3: TGTGCCAGCTCACCACAGGGGGCTGGACAGCCCCAGCATTTT. It encodes CASSPQGAGQPQHF. Combining the CDR3 with reference TRBV18 and TRBJ1-5 gives the whole variable domain NAGVMQNPRHLVRRRGQEARLRCSPMKGHSHVYWYRQLPEEGLKFMVYLQKENIIDESGMPKERFSAEFPKEGPSILRIQQVVRGDSAAYFCASSPQGAGQPQHFGDGTRLSIL.

The chain is built from TRBV7-2 and TRBJ1-5; the D gene is possibly TRBD1 (5 bases). CDR3 size: 16 residues. Trimming cost V 6 bases and J 2 bases, with 17 bases left between them. Germline assignment: CDR1 SGHTA and CDR2 FQGNSA. This CDR3 reads CASSLVVRGGNQPQHF. Written as DNA, the CDR3 is TGTGCCAGCAGTCTGGTCGTCCGGGGGGGCAATCAGCCCCAGCATTTT.

The chain uses TRBV7-3 and TRBJ2-5; TRBD2 matches 7 bases. The CDR3 totals 15 residues. In germline, CDR1 is SGHTA, CDR2 FQGTGA. J lost 1 base, V lost 5 bases, and 7 bases had no gene match. The CDR3 region has the DNA TGTGCCAGCAGCCGGGCCCCTAGCGGCCAAGAGACCCAGTACTTC. Its translation is CASSRAPSGQETQYF.

The chain uses TRBV18 and TRBJ2-2, with 7 bases aligning to TRBD1. This CDR3 has 14 amino acids. Germline V gene data show CDR1 as KGHSH and CDR2 as LQKENI. V lost 6 bases, J lost 5 bases, and 6 bases stayed unmatched. CDR3 nucleotide sequence: TGTGCCAGCTCTCCTACAGGGGTAACCGGGGAGCTGTTTTTT. Translating gives CASSPTGVTGELFF.

About this clone itself: The junction differs from germline at one of its ends, possibly a read error. The V gene is TRBV7-7, the J gene TRBJ1-2; the D gene is possibly TRBD1 (6 bases). The CDR3 spans 18 residues. Germline CDR1 is SSHAT and CDR2 is FNYEAQ (reference sequence). CDR3 protein: CASSLAMEPGEVDYGYTF. CDR3 DNA: TGTGCTAGCAGCTTAGCGATGGAACCAGGGGAGGTGGACTATGGCTACACCTTC.

This chain connects TRBV7-9 to TRBJ1-3; no definite D call. The germline V gene has CDR1 SEHNR and CDR2 FQNEAQ (reference sequence). The CDR3 is 13 residues long. The V and J ends lost 1 base and 6 bases respectively, with 7 bases between them. The CDR3 region has the DNA TGTGCCAGCAGCTTAGTGAGGAAAAACACCATATATTTT. Residues: CASSLVRKNTIYF.

The V call is TRBV10-3, the J call TRBJ2-2, with no clear D. In germline, CDR1 is ENHRY, CDR2 SYGVKD. The length of the CDR3 is 12 residues. V lost 3 bases to trimming and J lost 6 bases, with 5 bases between them. The CDR3 spells CAISDMAGELFF. CDR3 coding DNA: TGTGCCATCAGTGATATGGCCGGGGAGCTGTTTTTT.

This clone has just a few counts. This chain uses TRBV11-2 with TRBJ1-3, with 8 bases fitting TRBD1. Germline V lookup: CDR1 SGHAT, CDR2 FQNNGV. Trimming removed 5 bases from V and 2 bases from J; junction bases left unmatched: 5. CDR3 length: 15 amino acids. DNA of the CDR3: TGTGCCAGCAGCCCCCGGACAGGGACTGGAAACACCATATATTTT. Its translation: CASSPRTGTGNTIYF.

This clone came up many times. The chain carries TRBV9 and TRBJ2-5, with TRBD1 matching 8 bases. The CDR3 is 14 residues long. V trimming: 0 bases; J trimming: 4 bases; junction bases outside the gene matches: 2. Germline values: CDR1 SGDLS, CDR2 YYNGEE. CDR3 coding DNA: TGTGCCAGCAGCGTAGCTCAGGGGGCAGAGACCCAGTACTTC. Translation: CASSVAQGAETQYF. Looking up the rest from reference TRBV9 and TRBJ2-5 gives the full variable domain: DSGVTQTPKHLITATGQRVTLRCSPRSGDLSVYWYQQSLDQGLQFLIQYYNGEERAKGNILERFSAQQFPDLHSELNLSSLELGDSALYFCASSVAQGAETQYFGPGTRLLVL.

The chain combines TRBV9 with TRBJ2-5; tentatively, D is TRBD1 (5 bases). V was trimmed by 4 bases and J by 1 base, leaving 14 bases between them. The CDR3 is 15 amino acids. Germline CDR1 and CDR2: SGDLS and YYNGEE. The CDR3 DNA reads as TGTGCCAGCAGCCAAGCTTACAGGTTCCAAGAGACCCAGTACTTC. It encodes CASSQAYRFQETQYF. Based on the CDR3 plus reference TRBV9 and TRBJ2-5, the full variable domain is DSGVTQTPKHLITATGQRVTLRCSPRSGDLSVYWYQQSLDQGLQFLIQYYNGEERAKGNILERFSAQQFPDLHSELNLSSLELGDSALYFCASSQAYRFQETQYFGPGTRLLVL.

The gene calls are TRBV9 and TRBJ1-4; possible D gene TRBD1, 6 bases. Per germline, CDR1 SGDLS and CDR2 YYNGEE. Trimming removed 0 bases at V and 8 bases at J, with 11 bases between. The CDR3 totals 14 residues. DNA of the CDR3: TGTGCCAGCAGCGTAGGGGACACCAGGGAAAAACTGTTTTTT. This sequence encodes CASSVGDTREKLFF.

The chain employs TRBV10-3 and TRBJ2-7, with 7 bases matching TRBD2. CDR1 is ENHRY and CDR2 is SYGVKD in the germline V gene. J was trimmed by 4 bases and V by 3 bases; bases with no gene match: 3. CDR3 length: 13 residues. CDR3 sequence: CAISDGGGYEQYF. For the CDR3, the DNA is TGTGCCATCAGTGATGGGGGGGGATACGAGCAGTACTTC.

The rearrangement links TRBV3-1 (or the pseudogene TRBV3-2) to TRBJ1-1; D is unresolved. V lost 0 bases to trimming and J lost 2 bases, with 1 base between them. CDR1 LGHDT and CDR2 YNNKEL come from the germline V gene (reference sequence). This CDR3 contains 12 residues. CDR3 DNA sequence: TGTGCCAGCAGCCAAGACAACACTGAAGCTTTCTTT. Its protein is CASSQDNTEAFF.

This chain uses TRBV5-1 with TRBJ2-2; tentative D call: TRBD2 (7 bases). The CDR3 totals 15 residues. The V gene lost 2 bases and the J gene lost 2 bases, with 10 bases spanning the gap. Germline CDR1 is SGHRS and CDR2 is YFSETQ. CDR3 nucleotides: TGCGCCAGCAGCTTCGGGGGGCCAAACACCGGGGAGCTGTTTTTT. Translation gives CASSFGGPNTGELFF.

The V and J genes are TRBV6-5 and TRBJ2-3, with D possibly called TRBD1 or TRBD2 (6 bases each). The CDR3 consists of 15 residues. Trimming left V 5 bases short and J 1 base short, with 13 bases between. The germline gives CDR1 MNHEY, CDR2 SVGAGI. The CDR3 DNA is TGTGCCAGCAGTAGGGGGGCCTTGGGCACAGATACGCAGTATTTT. Amino acids: CASSRGALGTDTQYF.

This rearrangement joins TRBV5-4 to TRBJ2-7, with 8 bases fitting TRBD1. The trim removed 4 bases at V and 0 bases at J, leaving 9 bases unmatched. The CDR3 is 16 amino acids. Germline V lookup: CDR1 SGHNT, CDR2 YYREEE (reference sequence). CDR3 nucleotide sequence: TGTGCCAGCAGCCCCCGGACAGGGCTGAGCTCCTACGAGCAGTACTTC. This sequence encodes CASSPRTGLSSYEQYF.

V and J are TRBV6-2 or TRBV6-3 and TRBJ1-6, with D unclear. V was shortened by 5 bases and J by 8 bases, with 16 bases between the two germline ends. The V gene's germline CDR1 is MNHEY and CDR2 SVGEGT. There are 15 residues in the CDR3. CDR3 protein: CASSTRASTYSPLHF. CDR3 DNA sequence: TGTGCCAGCAGTACGCGGGCCTCCACCTATTCACCCCTCCACTTT.

The chain combines TRBV11-2 with TRBJ2-7; D not certain. This CDR3 has 10 residues. The V end lost 3 bases, the J end lost 4 bases, and 1 base lay between the germline ends. Germline lookup yields CDR1 SGHAT and CDR2 FQNNGV. The CDR3, as DNA: TGTGCCAGCAGCTTTTACGAGCAGTACTTC. It yields the protein CASSFYEQYF. Together with reference TRBV11-2 and TRBJ2-7, the CDR3 gives the full variable domain: EAGVAQSPRYKIIEKRQSVAFWCNPISGHATLYWYQQILGQGPKLLIQFQNNGVVDDSQLPKDRFSAERLKGVDSTLKIQPAKLEDSAVYLCASSFYEQYFGPGTRLTVT.

The chain recombines TRBV7-3 with TRBJ2-3, with TRBD2 matching over 10 bases. The CDR3 spans 17 residues. Trimming at V came to 0 bases and at J to 5 bases, leaving 8 bases not matched to a gene. CDR1 is SGHTA and CDR2 is FQGTGA in the germline V gene. CDR3 bases: TGTGCCAGCAGCTTAACGTTCAGCGGGGGGGCCTTAGATACGCAGTATTTT. Amino acid sequence: CASSLTFSGGALDTQYF.

This chain joins TRBV9 and TRBJ2-1; no clear D. The V end lost 2 bases, the J end lost 7 bases, and 10 bases lay between the germline ends. There are 13 residues in the CDR3. Germline-derived CDR1 and CDR2 are SGDLS and YYNGEE. The CDR3 DNA reads as TGTGCCAGCAGCGTGACACAGAGGAATGAGCAGTTCTTC. As protein: CASSVTQRNEQFF.

The V call is TRBV18, the J call TRBJ1-2; the D gene is possibly TRBD1 (5 bases). CDR1 is KGHSH, CDR2 LQKENI, per germline. The CDR3 is made up of 16 amino acids. Trimming stripped 0 bases from V and 2 bases from J, with 13 bases between. As DNA, the CDR3 is TGTGCCAGCTCACCACCGAGGAAAGGGGACAACTATGGCTACACCTTC. This codes for CASSPPRKGDNYGYTF. The variable domain in full, completed from reference TRBV18 and TRBJ1-2, reads NAGVMQNPRHLVRRRGQEARLRCSPMKGHSHVYWYRQLPEEGLKFMVYLQKENIIDESGMPKERFSAEFPKEGPSILRIQQVVRGDSAAYFCASSPPRKGDNYGYTFGSGTRLTVV.